Presented here are 21 T cell receptor beta chains from one specimen sequenced in a study of control samples from healthy donors and cancer patients. Sequencing was performed with immunoSEQ multiplex PCR; in TCRdb, only in-frame clones are kept and a portion is missing. The sample carries approximately 120,000 clones, 80% to 90% recorded once. Material for sequencing was blood. The source of these receptors is a man aged 55 to 70 in good health.

The chain is built from TRBV19 and TRBJ1-6; no firm D call. Trimming shortened V by 9 bases and J by 7 bases, and 25 bases separated the two germline ends. Germline V lookup: CDR1 LNHDA, CDR2 SQIVND (reference sequence). The CDR3 length is 17 residues. This CDR3 is CARGTGSCSRRNSPLHF. The CDR3 DNA reads TGTGCCAGGGGAACGGGATCATGTAGCCGCAGGAATTCACCCCTCCACTTT.

The chain links TRBV28 to TRBJ1-6, with a tentative D call TRBD1 (5 bases). V was trimmed by 5 bases and J by 8 bases, leaving 13 bases between them. CDR3 length equals 14 residues. The germline V gene encodes CDR1 MDHEN and CDR2 SYDVKM. The CDR3 loop is CASSPTGTYSPLHF. In DNA form, the CDR3 reads TGTGCCAGCAGTCCGACCGGGACTTATTCACCCCTCCACTTT.

The CDR3 region has the DNA TGTGCCAGTAGACGGACAGGGAGGGGTTATGGCTACACCTTC. It encodes CASRRTGRGYGYTF. The chain couples TRBV19 to TRBJ1-2, with TRBD1 identical over 8 bases. The CDR3 is 14 residues long. The germline gives CDR1 LNHDA, CDR2 SQIVND (reference sequence). After removal of 6 bases from V and 5 bases from J, the junction contained 8 bases not matched to a gene.

The J gene is TRBJ1-3, the V gene TRBV5-1; D call uncertain. From germline, CDR1 is SGHRS and CDR2 YFSETQ. V gave up 5 bases and J gave up 0 bases, with 12 bases separating them. This CDR3 is built from 15 residues. This CDR3 reads CASSPGYLSGNTIYF. The CDR3 DNA reads TGCGCCAGCAGTCCGGGATATCTCTCTGGAAACACCATATATTTT.

The rearrangement uses TRBV9 and TRBJ2-3; no clear D. The CDR3 runs to 13 residues. Trimming stripped 0 bases from V and 2 bases from J, with 4 bases between. Germline lookup yields CDR1 SGDLS and CDR2 YYNGEE. The CDR3 DNA reads TGTGCCAGCAGCGTAGAAGCCACAGATACGCAGTATTTT. Amino acid sequence: CASSVEATDTQYF. Full variable domain (rest looked up from reference TRBV9 and TRBJ2-3): DSGVTQTPKHLITATGQRVTLRCSPRSGDLSVYWYQQSLDQGLQFLIQYYNGEERAKGNILERFSAQQFPDLHSELNLSSLELGDSALYFCASSVEATDTQYFGPGTRLTVL.

This chain joins TRBV18 and TRBJ1-2; TRBD1 might be the D (6 bases). Trimming removed 8 bases from V and 9 bases from J, with 16 bases in between. The CDR3 sequence is 12 residues long. Germline values: CDR1 KGHSH, CDR2 LQKENI. CDR3 sequence (DNA): TGTGCCAGCCGGCACGACGGACAGAGCTACACCTTC. Translating it yields CASRHDGQSYTF.

The chain couples TRBV19 to TRBJ1-1, with TRBD1 as a possible D gene (5 bases). Between the trimmed V and J ends, which lost 3 bases and 1 base, there was a span of 12 bases. CDR1 and CDR2 from the germline V gene are LNHDA and SQIVND (reference sequence). The CDR3 extends over 15 amino acids. CDR3 sequence: CASSMYVDRNTEAFF. DNA of the CDR3: TGTGCCAGTAGTATGTATGTAGACAGGAACACTGAAGCTTTCTTT.

Only a few counts were recorded for this clone. This CDR3 is CASQTLYLGYGYTF. The CDR3 DNA is TGTGCCAGCCAAACCCTGTACCTGGGCTATGGCTACACCTTC. The chain combines TRBV6-5 with TRBJ1-2; D gene ambiguous. The CDR3 loop spans 14 amino acids. Trimming took 8 bases from V and 4 from J, leaving 17 bases between them. CDR1 is MNHEY and CDR2 is SVGAGI in the germline V gene.

The V gene is TRBV4-1, the J gene TRBJ1-2; possible D gene TRBD1, 6 bases. The CDR3 is 15 amino acids. The V gene's germline CDR1 is MGHRA and CDR2 YSYEKL. V lost 1 base and J lost 4, with 13 bases in between. DNA for the CDR3: TGCGCCAGCAGCCAAGGTGGGGGCGGTGGCTATGGCTACACCTTC. It codes for CASSQGGGGGYGYTF.

The V call is TRBV7-2, the J call TRBJ2-2; maybe TRBD2 (5 bases). The CDR3 spans 13 residues. Trimming took 1 base from V and 10 from J, leaving 10 bases between them. From germline, CDR1 is SGHTA and CDR2 FQGNSA. Here the CDR3 reads CASSLGEREELFF. Written as DNA, the CDR3 is TGTGCCAGCAGCTTAGGTGAACGGGAGGAGCTGTTTTTT. Combining the CDR3 with reference TRBV7-2 and TRBJ2-2 gives the whole variable domain GAGVSQSPSNKVTEKGKDVELRCDPISGHTALYWYRQSLGQGLEFLIYFQGNSAPDKSGLPSDRFSAERTGGSVSTLTIQRTQQEDSAVYLCASSLGEREELFFGEGSRLTVL.

This clone was found once. V and J are TRBV19 and TRBJ1-4; D not certain. V was pared by 8 bases and J by 0 bases, with 10 bases between. Germline CDR1 reads LNHDA; CDR2 reads SQIVND (reference sequence). The CDR3 is made up of 14 amino acids. Here the CDR3 DNA reads TGTGCCAGTTCCTGGTCGGCAACTAATGAAAAACTGTTTTTT. Protein product: CASSWSATNEKLFF.

This chain joins TRBV27 and TRBJ2-2, with a tentative D call TRBD2 (5 bases). Trimming left V 3 bases short and J 5 bases short, with 13 bases between. This CDR3 is 15 amino acids long. In germline, CDR1 is MNHEY, CDR2 SMNVEV (reference sequence). The CDR3 DNA is TGTGCCAGCAGTTTCGGGATGGAGAGGACCGGGGAGCTGTTTTTT. It encodes CASSFGMERTGELFF.

This chain joins TRBV19 and TRBJ1-6, with TRBD1 as a possible D gene (6 bases). CDR3 length: 14 residues. The germline V gene encodes CDR1 LNHDA and CDR2 SQIVND (reference sequence). V was cut by 2 bases and J by 8 bases, with 10 bases left in between. The CDR3 DNA is TGTGCCAGTAGTATAACAGGGACGGATTCACCCCTCCACTTT. Protein product: CASSITGTDSPLHF.

The V gene is TRBV30, the J gene TRBJ1-2; D uncertain. V was shortened by 2 bases and J by 4 bases, with 8 bases between the two germline ends. This CDR3 is 12 amino acids long. Germline values: CDR1 GTSNPN, CDR2 SVGIG (reference sequence). The CDR3 DNA follows: TGTGCCTGGAGTTTACAGATCTATGGCTACACCTTC. Protein sequence: CAWSLQIYGYTF.

V and J are TRBV5-5 and TRBJ2-2; 10 bases agree with TRBD1. CDR1 and CDR2 (germline): SGHKS, YYEKEE (reference sequence). Trimming removed 0 bases from V and 6 bases from J; junction bases left unmatched: 8. This CDR3 region has 17 residues. This chain's CDR3 is CASSLGGTGAFSGELFF. The CDR3, as DNA: TGTGCCAGCAGCTTGGGCGGGACAGGGGCTTTTTCCGGGGAGCTGTTTTTT. Drawing the rest from reference TRBV5-5 and TRBJ2-2, the complete variable domain is DAGVTQSPTHLIKTRGQQVTLRCSPISGHKSVSWYQQVLGQGPQFIFQYYEKEERGRGNFPDRFSARQFPNYSSELNVNALLLGDSALYLCASSLGGTGAFSGELFFGEGSRLTVL.

The V gene is TRBV7-2, the J gene TRBJ2-4; D perhaps matches TRBD1 (6 bases). V lost 5 bases, J lost 7 bases, and 15 bases lay in between. CDR1 and CDR2 (germline): SGHTA, FQGNSA. The CDR3 length is 14 residues. In DNA, the CDR3 is TGTGCCAGCAGCGGGACATCGACCCCGAACATTCAGTACTTC. This encodes CASSGTSTPNIQYF.

This clone was picked up one time. The V gene is TRBV28, the J gene TRBJ2-1; D gene unclear. This CDR3 is 15 amino acids long. V lost 2 bases to trimming and J lost 0 bases, with 8 bases between them. Germline loops: CDR1 MDHEN, CDR2 SYDVKM. CDR3 nucleotide sequence: TGTGCCAGCAGTTTAACCCAGAGCTCCTACAATGAGCAGTTCTTC. Encoded protein: CASSLTQSSYNEQFF.

Here the CDR3 DNA reads TGTGCCAGCAGTTACACGGACAGGGGGCTTAATTCACCCCTCCACTTT. It codes for CASSYTDRGLNSPLHF. This chain uses TRBV6-5 with TRBJ1-6; 11 bases align to TRBD1. CDR1 and CDR2 from the germline V gene are MNHEY and SVGAGI. Trimming cost V 2 bases and J 6 bases; bases outside gene matches: 3. The CDR3 runs to 16 residues.

For this clone: This CDR3 is also generated by other DNA sequences in the sample. CDR3 DNA: TGTGCCAGCAGCGTAACTTCAAACACTGAAGCTTTCTTT. Translating it yields CASSVTSNTEAFF. This chain uses TRBV9 with TRBJ1-1; no clear D gene. V was cut by 1 base and J by 2 bases, with 6 bases left in between. The V gene's germline CDR1 is SGDLS and CDR2 YYNGEE. The CDR3 has 13 residues.

V gene TRBV6-2 or TRBV6-3 combines with J gene TRBJ1-2; no firm D call. The V end was cut by 5 bases, the J end by 5 bases, with 6 bases between. The V gene's germline CDR1 is MNHEY and CDR2 SVGEGT. The CDR3 length is 11 residues. The CDR3 protein is CASSVMYGYTF. CDR3 in DNA: TGTGCCAGCAGTGTAATGTATGGCTACACCTTC.

The genes are TRBV5-1 and TRBJ2-3, with 12 bases matching TRBD2. The CDR3 consists of 15 residues. The V segment lost 0 bases and the J segment 5 bases; nucleotides outside the gene matches: 1. Germline V gives CDR1 SGHRS, CDR2 YFSETQ. The CDR3 bases are TGCGCCAGCAGCTTGGAGGGACTAGCGGGAGATACGCAGTATTTT. This gives the protein CASSLEGLAGDTQYF.